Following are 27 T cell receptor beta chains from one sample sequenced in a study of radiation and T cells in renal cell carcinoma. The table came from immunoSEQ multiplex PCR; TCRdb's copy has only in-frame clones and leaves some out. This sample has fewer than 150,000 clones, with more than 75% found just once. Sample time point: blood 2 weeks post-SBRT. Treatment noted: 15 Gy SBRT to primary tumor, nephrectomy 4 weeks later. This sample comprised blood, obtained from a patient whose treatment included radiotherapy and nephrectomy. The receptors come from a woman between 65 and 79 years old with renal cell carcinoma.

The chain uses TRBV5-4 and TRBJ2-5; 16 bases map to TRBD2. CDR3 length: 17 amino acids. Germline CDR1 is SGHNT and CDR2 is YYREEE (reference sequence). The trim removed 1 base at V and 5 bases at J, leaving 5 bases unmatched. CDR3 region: CASSLTGLAGGPETQYF. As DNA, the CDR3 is TGTGCCAGCAGCTTGACGGGACTAGCGGGGGGGCCGGAGACCCAGTACTTC.

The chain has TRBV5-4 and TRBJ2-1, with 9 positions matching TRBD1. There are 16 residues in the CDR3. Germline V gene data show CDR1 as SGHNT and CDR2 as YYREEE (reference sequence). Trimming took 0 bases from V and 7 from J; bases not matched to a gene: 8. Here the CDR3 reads CASSLELLTGGNEQFF. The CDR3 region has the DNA TGTGCCAGCAGCTTGGAGCTACTGACAGGGGGTAATGAGCAGTTCTTC.

Here the CDR3 DNA reads TGTGCCAGCAGCCCGCTTACTAGCGGGGGCTATGGGGGTGAGCAGTACTTC. This gives the protein CASSPLTSGGYGGEQYF. V usage is TRBV14 and J usage is TRBJ2-7, with 11 bases lining up with TRBD2. The CDR3 contains 17 residues. The V gene end was trimmed by 4 bases and the J gene end by 7 bases; junction bases not matched to a gene: 15. CDR1 and CDR2 from the germline V gene are SGHDN and FVKESK.

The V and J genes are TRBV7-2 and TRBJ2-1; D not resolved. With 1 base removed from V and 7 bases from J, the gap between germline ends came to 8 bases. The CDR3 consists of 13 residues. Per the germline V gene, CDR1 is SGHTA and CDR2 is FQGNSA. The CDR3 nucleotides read TGTGCCAGCAGCTTAGGGTCCGGGAATGAGCAGTTCTTC. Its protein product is CASSLGSGNEQFF.

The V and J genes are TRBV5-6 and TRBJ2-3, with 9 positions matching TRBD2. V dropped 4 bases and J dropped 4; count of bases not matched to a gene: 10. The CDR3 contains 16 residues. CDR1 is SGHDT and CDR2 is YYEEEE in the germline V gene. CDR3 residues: CASSPQAGGRADTQYF. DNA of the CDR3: TGTGCCAGCAGCCCCCAGGCGGGGGGGCGCGCAGATACGCAGTATTTT.

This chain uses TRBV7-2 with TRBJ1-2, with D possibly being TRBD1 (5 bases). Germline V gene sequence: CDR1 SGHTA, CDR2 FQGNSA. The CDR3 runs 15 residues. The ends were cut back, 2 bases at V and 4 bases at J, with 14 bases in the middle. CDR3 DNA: TGTGCCAGCAGCTTATCCTCGTCAGGGACCTATGGCTACACCTTC. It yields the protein CASSLSSSGTYGYTF.

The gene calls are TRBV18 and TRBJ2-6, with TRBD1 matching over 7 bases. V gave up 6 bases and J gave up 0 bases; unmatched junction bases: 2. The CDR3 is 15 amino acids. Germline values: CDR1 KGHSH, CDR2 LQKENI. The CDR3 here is CASSGTDSGANVLTF. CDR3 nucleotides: TGTGCCAGCTCGGGGACAGACTCTGGGGCCAACGTCCTGACTTTC.

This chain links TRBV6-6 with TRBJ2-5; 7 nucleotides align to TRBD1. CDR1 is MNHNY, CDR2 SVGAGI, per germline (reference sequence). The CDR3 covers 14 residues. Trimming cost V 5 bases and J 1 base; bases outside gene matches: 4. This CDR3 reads CASSEGQPQETQYF. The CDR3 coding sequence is TGTGCCAGCAGTGAGGGACAGCCCCAAGAGACCCAGTACTTC.

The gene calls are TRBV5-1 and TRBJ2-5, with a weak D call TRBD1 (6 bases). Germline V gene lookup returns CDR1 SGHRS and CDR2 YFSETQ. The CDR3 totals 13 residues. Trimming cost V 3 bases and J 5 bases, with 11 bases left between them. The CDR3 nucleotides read TGCGCCAGCAGCTACGAGGGGGTGGAGACCCAGTACTTC. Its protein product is CASSYEGVETQYF.

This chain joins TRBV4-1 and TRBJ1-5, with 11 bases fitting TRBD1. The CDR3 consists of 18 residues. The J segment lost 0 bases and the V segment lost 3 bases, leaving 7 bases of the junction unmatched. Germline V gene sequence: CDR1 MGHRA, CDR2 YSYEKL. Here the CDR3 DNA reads TGCGCCAGCAGCCAGTCCCGGGACAGGGGGGATAGCAATCAGCCCCAGCATTTT. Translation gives CASSQSRDRGDSNQPQHF.

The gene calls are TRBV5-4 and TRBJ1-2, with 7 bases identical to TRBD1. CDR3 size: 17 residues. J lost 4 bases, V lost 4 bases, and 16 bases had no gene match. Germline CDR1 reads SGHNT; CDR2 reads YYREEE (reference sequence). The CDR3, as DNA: TGTGCCAGCAGCCCCTCCGGGAGGAGGGGGCTGGGCTATGGCTACACCTTC. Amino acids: CASSPSGRRGLGYGYTF.

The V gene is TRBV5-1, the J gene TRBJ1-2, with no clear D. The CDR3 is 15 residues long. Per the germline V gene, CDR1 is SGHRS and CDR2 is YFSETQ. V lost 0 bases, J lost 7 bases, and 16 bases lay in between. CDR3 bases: TGCGCCAGCAGCTTGGAGGCAGGAGGGAAGAGTGGCTACACCTTC. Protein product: CASSLEAGGKSGYTF.

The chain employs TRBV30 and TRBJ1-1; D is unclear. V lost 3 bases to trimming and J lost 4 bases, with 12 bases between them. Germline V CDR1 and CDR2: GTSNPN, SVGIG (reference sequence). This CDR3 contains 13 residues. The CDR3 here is CAWRAGRGTEAFF. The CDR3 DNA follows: TGTGCCTGGAGGGCGGGTCGAGGCACTGAAGCTTTCTTT.

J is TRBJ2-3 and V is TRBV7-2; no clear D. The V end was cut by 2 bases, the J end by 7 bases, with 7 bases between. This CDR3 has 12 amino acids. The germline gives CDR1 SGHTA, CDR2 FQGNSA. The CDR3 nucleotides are TGTGCCAGCAGCTTACTGGGGAATACGCAGTATTTT. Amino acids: CASSLLGNTQYF.

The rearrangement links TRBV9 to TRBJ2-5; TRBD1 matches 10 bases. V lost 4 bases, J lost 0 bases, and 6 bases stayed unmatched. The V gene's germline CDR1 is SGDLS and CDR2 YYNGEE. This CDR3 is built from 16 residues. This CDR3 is CASSWDRGSYQETQYF. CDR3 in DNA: TGTGCCAGCAGCTGGGACAGGGGATCGTACCAAGAGACCCAGTACTTC.

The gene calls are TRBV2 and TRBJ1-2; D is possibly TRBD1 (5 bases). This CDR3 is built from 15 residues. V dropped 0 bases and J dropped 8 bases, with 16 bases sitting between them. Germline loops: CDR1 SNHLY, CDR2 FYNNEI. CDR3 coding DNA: TGTGCCAGCAGTGAAGCGGGGGTTGGTAAGGGCGGCTACACCTTC. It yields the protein CASSEAGVGKGGYTF.

The CDR3: CASSPGQGQNYGYTF. The CDR3 region has the DNA TGCGCCAGCAGCCCTGGACAGGGACAGAACTATGGCTACACCTTC. The chain joins TRBV4-3 to TRBJ1-2, with TRBD1 matching over 8 bases. Per the germline V gene, CDR1 is LGHNA and CDR2 is YSLEER. V shed 4 bases, J shed 2 bases, and the junction held 6 bases outside the gene matches. CDR3 length equals 15 residues.

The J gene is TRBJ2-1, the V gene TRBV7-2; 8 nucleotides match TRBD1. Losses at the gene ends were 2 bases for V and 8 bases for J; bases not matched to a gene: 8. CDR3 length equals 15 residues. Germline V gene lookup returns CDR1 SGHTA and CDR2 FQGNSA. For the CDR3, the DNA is TGTGCCAGCAGCTTACGCCCGGACAGGGACTATGAGCAGTTCTTC. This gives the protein CASSLRPDRDYEQFF.

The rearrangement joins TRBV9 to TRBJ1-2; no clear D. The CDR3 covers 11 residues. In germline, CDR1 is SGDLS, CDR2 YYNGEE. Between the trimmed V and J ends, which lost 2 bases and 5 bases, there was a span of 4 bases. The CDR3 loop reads CASSVGYGYTF. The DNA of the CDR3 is TGTGCCAGCAGCGTGGGGTATGGCTACACCTTC.

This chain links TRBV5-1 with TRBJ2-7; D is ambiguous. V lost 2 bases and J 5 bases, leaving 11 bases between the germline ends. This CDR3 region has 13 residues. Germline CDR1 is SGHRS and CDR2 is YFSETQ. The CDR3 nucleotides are TGCGCCAGCAGCTTAAGGTCAGGCGACGAGCAGTACTTC. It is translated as CASSLRSGDEQYF. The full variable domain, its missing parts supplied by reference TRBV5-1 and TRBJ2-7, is KAGVTQTPRYLIKTRGQQVTLSCSPISGHRSVSWYQQTPGQGLQFLFEYFSETQRNKGNFPGRFSGRQFSNSRSEMNVSTLELGDSALYLCASSLRSGDEQYFGPGTRLTVT.

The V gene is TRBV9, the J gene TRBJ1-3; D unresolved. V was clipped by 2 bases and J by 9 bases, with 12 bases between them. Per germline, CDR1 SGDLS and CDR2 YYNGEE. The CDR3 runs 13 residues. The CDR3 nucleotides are TGTGCCAGCAGCGTTGTAGGGTCAAGCACCATATATTTT. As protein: CASSVVGSSTIYF.

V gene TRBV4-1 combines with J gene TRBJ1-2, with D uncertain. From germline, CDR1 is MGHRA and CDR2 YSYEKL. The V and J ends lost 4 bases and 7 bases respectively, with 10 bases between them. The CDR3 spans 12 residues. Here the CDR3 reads CASSPDGRGYTF. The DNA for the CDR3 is TGCGCCAGCAGCCCAGACGGTCGTGGCTACACCTTC.

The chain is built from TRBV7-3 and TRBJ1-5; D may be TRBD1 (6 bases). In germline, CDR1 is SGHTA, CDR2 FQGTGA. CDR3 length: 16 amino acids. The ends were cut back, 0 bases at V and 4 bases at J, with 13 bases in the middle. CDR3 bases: TGTGCCAGCAGCTTAACCCGGCAGGGGAAAAATCAGCCCCAGCATTTT. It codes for CASSLTRQGKNQPQHF.

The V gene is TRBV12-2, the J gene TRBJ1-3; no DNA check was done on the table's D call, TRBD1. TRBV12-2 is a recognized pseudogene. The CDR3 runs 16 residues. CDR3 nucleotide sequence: TGTGCAAGTCGCACTGGACAGGCCCGCTCTGGAAACACCATATATTTT. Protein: CASRTGQARSGNTIYF.

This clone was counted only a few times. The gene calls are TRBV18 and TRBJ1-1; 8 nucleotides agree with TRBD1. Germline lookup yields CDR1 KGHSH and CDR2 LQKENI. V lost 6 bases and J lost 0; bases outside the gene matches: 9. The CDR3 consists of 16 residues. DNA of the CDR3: TGTGCCAGCTCTCTAAGGACAGGGTCGATGAACACTGAAGCTTTCTTT. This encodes CASSLRTGSMNTEAFF.

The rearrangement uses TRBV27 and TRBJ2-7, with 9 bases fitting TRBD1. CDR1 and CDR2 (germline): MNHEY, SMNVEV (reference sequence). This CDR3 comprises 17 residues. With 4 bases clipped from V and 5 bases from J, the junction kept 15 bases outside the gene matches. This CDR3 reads CASSSRPGQGFLHEQYF. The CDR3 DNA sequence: TGTGCCAGCAGTTCTCGTCCGGGACAGGGATTTTTGCACGAGCAGTACTTC.

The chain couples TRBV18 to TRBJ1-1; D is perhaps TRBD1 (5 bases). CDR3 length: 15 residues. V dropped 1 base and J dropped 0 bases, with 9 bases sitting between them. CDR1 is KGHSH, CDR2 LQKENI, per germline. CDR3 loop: CASSPQGTVNTEAFF. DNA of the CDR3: TGTGCCAGCTCACCACAGGGGACGGTGAACACTGAAGCTTTCTTT.